This TCR beta chain is from a study of cytomegalovirus exposure and HLA in healthy donors. The CDR3 consists of 12 residues. Germline V gene sequence: CDR1 GTSNPN, CDR2 SVGIG (reference sequence). The germline V and J ends were trimmed by 5 bases and 9 bases, with 14 bases remaining between them. The PCR employed 60 Vbeta primers together with 13 Jbeta primers. The protocol was immunoSEQ multiplex PCR, while the TCRdb copy is restricted to in-frame clones and leaves out a portion. The data hold 200,000 to 300,000 clones, with roughly 86% observed a single time. The table lists this clone with a few counts.

The chain has TRBV30 and TRBJ2-1; D may be TRBD2 (5 bases). Sequenced material: PBMCs. This receptor was taken from a woman in her 40s in good health and CMV-seropositive. CDR3 nucleotides: TGTGCCTGGGGACTCACAAGGGCTGAGCAGTTCTTC. It specifies CAWGLTRAEQFF.